This TCR beta chain is from a study of T-cell memory formation after mild COVID-19. V gave up 8 bases and J gave up 7 bases, with 13 bases separating them. There are 11 residues in the CDR3. Germline V gives CDR1 SQVTM, CDR2 ANQGSEA. This clonotype was counted a few times. Its antigen remains unidentified. After 5'RACE with constant-segment primers, TCR alpha and TCR beta cDNA libraries carrying sample barcodes and UMIs were obtained. TCRdb redid the calling of the 5' RACE reads with MiXCR, one entry per CDR3 protein. The sample consists of some 160,000 distinct CDR3 sequences, 10% to 15% of them appearing once. The study, taken as a whole, reports: Of the contracting clones, CD4+ ones lay mainly in CM and EM, and CD8+ ones in EMRA.

The receptor was derived from a man aged 18 to 30 who had mild COVID-19 (a few samples of this study predate the infection). Cell type and time point are not known. The sequenced sample consisted of PBMCs or a T cell subset sorted from them (not recorded which). The chain is built from TRBV29-1 and TRBJ2-3; no reliable D call. CDR3 bases: TGCAGCAAATTAAAAGGGAATACGCAGTATTTT. This codes for CSKLKGNTQYF.